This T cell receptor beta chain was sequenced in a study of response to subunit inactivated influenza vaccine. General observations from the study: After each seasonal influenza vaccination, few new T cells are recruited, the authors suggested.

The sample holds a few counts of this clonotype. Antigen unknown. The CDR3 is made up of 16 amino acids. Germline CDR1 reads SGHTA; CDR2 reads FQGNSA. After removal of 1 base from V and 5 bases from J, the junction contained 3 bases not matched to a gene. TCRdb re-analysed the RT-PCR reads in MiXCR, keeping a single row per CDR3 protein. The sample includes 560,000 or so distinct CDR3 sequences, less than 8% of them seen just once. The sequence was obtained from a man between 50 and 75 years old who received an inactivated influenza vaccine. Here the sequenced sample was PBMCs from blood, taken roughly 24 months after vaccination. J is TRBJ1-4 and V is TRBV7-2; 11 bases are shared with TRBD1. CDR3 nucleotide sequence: TGTGCCAGCAGCTTAGAGGGGACAGGGGGAAATGAAAAACTGTTTTTT. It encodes CASSLEGTGGNEKLFF.